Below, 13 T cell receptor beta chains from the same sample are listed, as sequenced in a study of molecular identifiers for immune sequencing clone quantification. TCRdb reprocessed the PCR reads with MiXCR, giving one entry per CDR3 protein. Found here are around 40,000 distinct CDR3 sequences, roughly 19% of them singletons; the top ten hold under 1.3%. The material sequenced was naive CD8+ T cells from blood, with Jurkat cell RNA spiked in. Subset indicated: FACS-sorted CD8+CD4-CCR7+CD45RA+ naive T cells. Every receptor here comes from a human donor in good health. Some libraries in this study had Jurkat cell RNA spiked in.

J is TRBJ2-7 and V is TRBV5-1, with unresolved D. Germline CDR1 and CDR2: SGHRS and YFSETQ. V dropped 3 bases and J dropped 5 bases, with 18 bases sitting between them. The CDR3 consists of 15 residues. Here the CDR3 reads CASSSDGSRKDEQYF. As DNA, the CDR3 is TGCGCCAGCAGCTCGGACGGCAGCCGAAAGGACGAGCAGTACTTC.

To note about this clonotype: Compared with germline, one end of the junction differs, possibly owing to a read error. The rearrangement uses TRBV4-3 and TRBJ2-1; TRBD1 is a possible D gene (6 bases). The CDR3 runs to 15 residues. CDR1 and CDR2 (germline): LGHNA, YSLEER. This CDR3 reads CASRQVQGGYNEQFF. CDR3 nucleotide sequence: TGCGCCAGCAGACAAGTACAGGGTGGATACAATGAGCAGTTCTTC.

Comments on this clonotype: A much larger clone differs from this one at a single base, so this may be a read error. CDR3 DNA: TGTGCCAGCAGTTACCCTAACAGGGCTTATAGCAATCAGCCCCAGCATTTT. It encodes CASSYPNRAYSNQPQHF. This chain connects TRBV6-2 or TRBV6-3 to TRBJ1-5; D is possibly TRBD1 (6 bases). Trimming took off 2 bases at V and 0 bases at J, with 14 bases between the two ends. The CDR3 runs to 17 residues. CDR1 MNHEY and CDR2 SVGEGT come from the germline V gene.

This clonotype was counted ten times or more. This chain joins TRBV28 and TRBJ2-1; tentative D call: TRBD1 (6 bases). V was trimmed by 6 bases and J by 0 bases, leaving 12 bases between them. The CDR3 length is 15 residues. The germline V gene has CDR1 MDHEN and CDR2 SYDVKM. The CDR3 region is CASRGDMSSYNEQFF. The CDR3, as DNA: TGTGCCAGCAGGGGGGACATGAGCTCCTACAATGAGCAGTTCTTC.

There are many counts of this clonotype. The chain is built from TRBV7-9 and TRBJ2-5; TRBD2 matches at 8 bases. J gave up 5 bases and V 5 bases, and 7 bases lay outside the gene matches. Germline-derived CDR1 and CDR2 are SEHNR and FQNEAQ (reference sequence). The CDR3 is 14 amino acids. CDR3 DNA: TGTGCCAGCAGCACAGCGGGAGTGGCGGAGACCCAGTACTTC. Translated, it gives CASSTAGVAETQYF.

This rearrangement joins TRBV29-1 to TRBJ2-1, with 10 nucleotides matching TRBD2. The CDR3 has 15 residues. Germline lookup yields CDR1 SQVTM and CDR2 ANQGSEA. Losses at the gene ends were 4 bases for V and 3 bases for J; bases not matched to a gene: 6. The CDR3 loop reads CSVGLAGAVYNEQFF. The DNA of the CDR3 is TGCAGCGTTGGTCTAGCGGGAGCGGTCTACAATGAGCAGTTCTTC.

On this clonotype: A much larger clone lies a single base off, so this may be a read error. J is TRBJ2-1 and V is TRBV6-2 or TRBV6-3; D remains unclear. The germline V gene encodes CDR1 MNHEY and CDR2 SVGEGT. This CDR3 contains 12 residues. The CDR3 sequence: CASWASHNEQFF. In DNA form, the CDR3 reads TGTGCCAGCTGGGCCTCCCACAATGAGCAGTTCTTC.

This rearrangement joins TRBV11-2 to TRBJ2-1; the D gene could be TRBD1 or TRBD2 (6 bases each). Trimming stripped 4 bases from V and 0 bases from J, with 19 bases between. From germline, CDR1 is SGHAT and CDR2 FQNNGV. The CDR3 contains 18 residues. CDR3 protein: CASSSLSGDMSSYNEQFF. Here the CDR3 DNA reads TGTGCCAGCAGCTCCCTATCGGGGGACATGAGCTCCTACAATGAGCAGTTCTTC.

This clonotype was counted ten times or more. The CDR3 sequence: CASSLDEQTPNTGELFF. DNA for the CDR3: TGTGCCAGCAGTTTAGACGAACAGACCCCGAACACCGGGGAGCTGTTTTTT. This rearrangement joins TRBV28 to TRBJ2-2, with D hard to call. Deletions cut 2 bases from V and 0 bases from J, with 13 bases between. This CDR3 has 17 residues. The V gene's germline CDR1 is MDHEN and CDR2 SYDVKM.

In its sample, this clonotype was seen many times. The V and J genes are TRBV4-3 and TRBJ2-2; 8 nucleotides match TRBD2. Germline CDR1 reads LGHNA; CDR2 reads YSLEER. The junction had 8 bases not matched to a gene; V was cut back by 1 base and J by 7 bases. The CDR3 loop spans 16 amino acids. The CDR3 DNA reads TGCGCCAGCAGCCAAGTGGGCGGGGGGATCAGCGGGGAGCTGTTTTTT. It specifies CASSQVGGGISGELFF.

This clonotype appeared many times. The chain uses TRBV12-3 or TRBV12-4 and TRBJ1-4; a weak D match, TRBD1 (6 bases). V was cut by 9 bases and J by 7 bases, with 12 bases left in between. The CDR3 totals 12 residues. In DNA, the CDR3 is TGTGCCAGTAACTCGGGGGCTGAAAAACTGTTTTTT. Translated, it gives CASNSGAEKLFF.

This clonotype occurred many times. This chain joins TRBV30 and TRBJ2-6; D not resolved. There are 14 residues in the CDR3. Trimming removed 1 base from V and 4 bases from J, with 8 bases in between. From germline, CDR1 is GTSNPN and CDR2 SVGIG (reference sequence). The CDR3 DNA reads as TGTGCCTGGAGTGGGGCAGCGGGGGCCAACGTCCTGACTTTC. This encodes CAWSGAAGANVLTF.

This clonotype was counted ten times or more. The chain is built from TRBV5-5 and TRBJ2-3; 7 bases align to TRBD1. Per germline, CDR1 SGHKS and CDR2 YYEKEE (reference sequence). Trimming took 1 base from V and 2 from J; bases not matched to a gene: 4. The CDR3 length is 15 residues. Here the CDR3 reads CASSLTGQITDTQYF. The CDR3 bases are TGTGCCAGCAGCTTGACGGGACAGATCACAGATACGCAGTATTTT.